The clone carrying this T cell receptor (beta chain) was observed a handful of times. This sample was included in a study of T cell repertoires in cytomegalovirus infection. V lost 6 bases and J lost 6; bases outside the gene matches: 7. The CDR3 is 15 amino acids. CDR1 is MNHEY, CDR2 SVGAGI, per germline. MiXCR, applied by TCRdb to the reads, yields one record per CDR3 protein. This sample has some 220,000 distinct CDR3 sequences, with about 5.9% found just once. Sequencing was performed on PBMCs. The origin of this receptor is a human donor in good health (CMV status not recorded). Some clones in this sample may be carry-over from other donors' samples. The chain is built from TRBV6-5 and TRBJ2-2; 10 nucleotides agree with TRBD1. In DNA form, the CDR3 reads TGTGCCAGCAGCCGCGGACAGGGGGGGTCCGGGGAGCTGTTTTTT. It encodes CASSRGQGGSGELFF.